This paragraph reports one T cell receptor (beta chain). Its target is not known. The data were obtained in a study of lymphopenia after photon versus proton radiotherapy. V shed 5 bases and J shed 3 bases, with 10 bases lying between them. The CDR3 is 14 amino acids. The study, taken as a whole, reports: A bigger post-nadir fall in TCR diversity correlated inversely with survival time in deceased patients. Oligoclonal CD8+ Temra expansion after nadir drove photon patients' diversity drop.

Only in-frame clones appear in the TCRdb table, and some are missing; sequencing was by immunoSEQ multiplex PCR. The sample has roughly 30,000 clones, around 90% seen once. The J gene is TRBJ2-2, the V gene TRBV23-1; perhaps TRBD1 as D (6 bases). TRBV23-1 belongs to the ORF category, with a function that is uncertain. The sample in question was peripheral blood, obtained from a patient treated with proton-based radiotherapy. The sequence came from a woman aged 60 to 75 with cholangiocarcinoma. Some clones in this sample may be carry-over from other donors' samples. CDR3 in amino acids: CASSTTGYTGELFF. In nucleotides, the CDR3 is TGCGCCAGCAGTACGACAGGATACACCGGGGAGCTGTTTTTT.